This entry is about one T cell receptor (beta chain). As yet, its antigen is unknown. The data were obtained in a study of T cells expressing NK-cell markers. Study results and caveats: Certain NKG2C+ T cell clones were expanded, and their HCMV specificity remained unclear.

UMIs accompanied the 5'RACE template switching by which TCR beta cDNA was made. TCRdb re-called the 5' RACE reads; every CDR3 protein appears as one record, without DNA. The sample table sets out 250,000 to 300,000 distinct CDR3 sequences. CDR1 and CDR2 from the germline V gene are DFQATT and SNEGSKA (reference sequence). This CDR3 contains 14 residues. The TCR originated in a woman aged 18 to 75 in good health. V usage is TRBV20-1 and J usage is TRBJ2-7; checking the TCRdb D call of TRBD1 is not possible without DNA. Material: blood T cells: a sorted CD56 or NKG2C T cell subset, CD4+ or CD8+ T cells, or bulk PBMC T cells (not recorded which). CDR3 in amino acids: CSAEGGGISYEQYF.